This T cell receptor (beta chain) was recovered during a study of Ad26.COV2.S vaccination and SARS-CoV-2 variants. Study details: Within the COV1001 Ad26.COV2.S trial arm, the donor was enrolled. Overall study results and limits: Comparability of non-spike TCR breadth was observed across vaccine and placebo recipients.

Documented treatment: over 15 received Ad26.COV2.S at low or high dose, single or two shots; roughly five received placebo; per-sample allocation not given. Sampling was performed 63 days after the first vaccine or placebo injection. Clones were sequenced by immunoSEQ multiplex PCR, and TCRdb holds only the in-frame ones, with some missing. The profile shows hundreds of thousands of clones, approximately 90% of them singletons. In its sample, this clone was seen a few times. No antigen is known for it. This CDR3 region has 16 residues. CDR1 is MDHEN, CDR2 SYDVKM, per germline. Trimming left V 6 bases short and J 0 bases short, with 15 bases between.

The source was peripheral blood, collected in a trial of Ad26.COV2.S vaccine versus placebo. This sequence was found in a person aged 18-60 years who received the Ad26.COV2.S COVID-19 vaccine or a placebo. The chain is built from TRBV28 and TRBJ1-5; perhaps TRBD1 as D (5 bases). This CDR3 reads CASSRATGFSNQPQHF. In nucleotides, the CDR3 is TGTGCCAGCAGCCGGGCCACAGGATTTAGCAATCAGCCCCAGCATTTT.